Below are 27 T cell receptor beta chains sequenced from a single sample in a study of CD8 T cells in ankylosing spondylitis. TCRdb itself ran the 5' RACE reads through MiXCR, one entry per CDR3 protein. The sample has 200,000 to 300,000 distinct CDR3 sequences, more than 25% seen once. Sequencing was performed on blood, either unsorted or a sorted T cell fraction (not recorded which). All receptors come from a male donor with ankylosing spondylitis or in good health (not recorded which).

The chain uses TRBV12-3 or TRBV12-4 and TRBJ2-7, with D perhaps TRBD1 or TRBD2 (6 bases each). This CDR3 contains 16 residues. The V end was cut by 6 bases, the J end by 4 bases, with 22 bases between. DNA for the CDR3: TGTGCCAGCAGGCCTTCCGATGGTCGAGGGGGGTACGAGCAGTACTTC. It is translated as CASRPSDGRGGYEQYF.

This clonotype was seen a handful of times. This chain connects TRBV7-9 to TRBJ2-1; 7 bases agree with TRBD1. The germline gives CDR1 SEHNR, CDR2 FQNEAQ (reference sequence). The junction had 5 bases not matched to a gene; V was cut back by 4 bases and J by 11 bases. This CDR3 is 12 amino acids long. The CDR3 coding sequence is TGTGCCAGCAGCTCGACAGGGAGCAAGCAGTTCTTC. Translation: CASSSTGSKQFF.

This clonotype turned up a few times. The chain combines TRBV20-1 with TRBJ1-5; a possible D gene is TRBD1 (6 bases). V was trimmed by 1 base and J by 2 bases, leaving 12 bases between them. The CDR3 totals 15 residues. Per germline, CDR1 DFQATT and CDR2 SNEGSKA (reference sequence). CDR3 sequence (DNA): TGCAGTGCTAGAGTGGGGGGCGGGGGCAATCAGCCCCAGCATTTT. It specifies CSARVGGGGNQPQHF.

The rearrangement links TRBV20-1 to TRBJ2-1, with 7 nucleotides matching TRBD1. The CDR3 contains 14 residues. J lost 4 bases, V lost 4 bases, and 7 bases had no gene match. Germline V gene lookup returns CDR1 DFQATT and CDR2 SNEGSKA (reference sequence). The CDR3 sequence: CSAKDGTEYNEQFF. In DNA, the CDR3 is TGCAGTGCTAAAGACGGGACAGAATACAATGAGCAGTTCTTC.

This chain joins TRBV12-3 or TRBV12-4 and TRBJ1-4, with 10 bases that match TRBD1. V gave up 8 bases and J gave up 5 bases; unmatched junction bases: 2. The CDR3 covers 13 residues. The CDR3 loop is CASLDRGNEKLFF. DNA for the CDR3: TGTGCCAGCCTGGACAGGGGGAATGAAAAACTGTTTTTT.

The chain links TRBV12-3 or TRBV12-4 to TRBJ2-1, with 7 bases matching TRBD1. J gave up 4 bases and V 6 bases, and 6 bases lay outside the gene matches. The CDR3 is 14 amino acids. The CDR3 coding sequence is TGTGCCAGCAGCGACAGGGCGATTTACAATGAGCAGTTCTTC. It is translated as CASSDRAIYNEQFF.

This sequence joins TRBV15 and TRBJ2-3; D is unresolved. Trimming cost V 0 bases and J 4 bases, with 14 bases left between them. The germline CDR1 and CDR2 sequences are LNHNV and YYDKDF (reference sequence). The CDR3 has 16 amino acids. The CDR3 nucleotides are TGTGCCACCAGCAGAGATTATTCCCGCCGGGCAGATACGCAGTATTTT. Translation gives CATSRDYSRRADTQYF.

In this sample, this clonotype turned up a few times. The rearrangement uses TRBV20-1 and TRBJ1-1; D is possibly TRBD1 (5 bases). Germline loops: CDR1 DFQATT, CDR2 SNEGSKA (reference sequence). V lost 5 bases and J 11 bases, leaving 18 bases between the germline ends. CDR3 size: 12 residues. CDR3 region: CSACPGPEEAFF. The CDR3, as DNA: TGCAGTGCTTGCCCGGGACCCGAGGAGGCTTTCTTT.

The V call is TRBV2, the J call TRBJ1-4; a weak D match, TRBD1 (6 bases). Germline V gene sequence: CDR1 SNHLY, CDR2 FYNNEI. V dropped 1 base and J dropped 5 bases, with 11 bases sitting between them. This CDR3 has 15 amino acids. CDR3 region: CASSEVRQGNEKLFF. In DNA, the CDR3 is TGTGCCAGCAGTGAAGTTCGGCAGGGGAATGAAAAACTGTTTTTT.

This clonotype appeared a few times. This chain links TRBV25-1 with TRBJ1-1, with D unresolved. With 7 bases removed from V and 0 bases from J, the gap between germline ends came to 12 bases. The CDR3 has 14 residues. Looked up from germline, CDR1 is MGHDK and CDR2 is SYGVNS. The CDR3 sequence: CASMAGSMNTEAFF. CDR3 in DNA: TGTGCCAGCATGGCAGGCAGCATGAACACTGAAGCTTTCTTT.

This clonotype showed up just a few times. The CDR3 DNA reads TGCAGTGCTAGACCTAACGGAGACAGGGGGCTCTCTCCTGAAAAACTGTTTTTT. It specifies CSARPNGDRGLSPEKLFF. This chain uses TRBV20-1 with TRBJ1-4; TRBD1 matches 10 bases. The J segment lost 7 bases and the V segment lost 2 bases, leaving 16 bases of the junction unmatched. Germline V gene sequence: CDR1 DFQATT, CDR2 SNEGSKA (reference sequence). The CDR3 covers 18 residues.

V usage is TRBV6-1 and J usage is TRBJ1-2; D is possibly TRBD1 (5 bases). The V end lost 5 bases, the J end lost 7 bases, and 20 bases lay between the germline ends. The CDR3 loop spans 15 amino acids. CDR1 is MNHNS and CDR2 is SASEGT in the germline V gene. The CDR3, as DNA: TGTGCCAGCAGTCAAGGGCAGGGTAGGGCGGGTGGCTACACCTTC. It translates to CASSQGQGRAGGYTF.

This clonotype has only a few counts. V and J are TRBV6-5 and TRBJ2-7; 7 bases align to TRBD1. V gave up 8 bases and J gave up 2 bases; unmatched junction bases: 3. The CDR3 has 12 amino acids. The germline V gene encodes CDR1 MNHEY and CDR2 SVGAGI. In DNA form, the CDR3 reads TGTGCCAGCGGGGACAGAGCCTACGAGCAGTACTTC. This sequence encodes CASGDRAYEQYF.

V usage is TRBV29-1 and J usage is TRBJ2-3, with a weak D call TRBD2 (5 bases). The germline CDR1 and CDR2 sequences are SQVTM and ANQGSEA. This CDR3 contains 11 residues. The V end lost 4 bases, the J end lost 7 bases, and 9 bases lay between the germline ends. DNA for the CDR3: TGCAGCGTTGCACCCGGGAATACGCAGTATTTT. It yields the protein CSVAPGNTQYF.

In its sample, this clonotype was seen a few times. This sequence joins TRBV12-3 or TRBV12-4 and TRBJ1-1; weak D call: TRBD1 (5 bases). This CDR3 region has 13 residues. Trimming left V 3 bases short and J 8 bases short, with 13 bases between. The CDR3 loop is CASSLIWSGEAFF. DNA of the CDR3: TGTGCCAGCAGTTTGATTTGGTCAGGGGAAGCTTTCTTT.

V usage is TRBV5-6 and J usage is TRBJ2-1; TRBD2 might be the D (5 bases). Trimming left V 1 base short and J 10 bases short, with 18 bases between. This CDR3 is 15 amino acids long. Germline CDR1 SGHDT, CDR2 YYEEEE. The DNA for the CDR3 is TGTGCCAGCAGCTTGATTTCTTGGGTGCAGCGGGAGCAGTTCTTC. Its translation: CASSLISWVQREQFF.

This clonotype was seen only a few times. V usage is TRBV11-2 and J usage is TRBJ2-7, with no clear D. The CDR3 is 11 amino acids. Per germline, CDR1 SGHAT and CDR2 FQNNGV. The V gene lost 5 bases and the J gene lost 6 bases, with 8 bases spanning the gap. CDR3 nucleotide sequence: TGTGCCAGCAGCCAAGGGTCCGAGCAGTACTTC. Translating gives CASSQGSEQYF.

The chain joins TRBV12-3 or TRBV12-4 to TRBJ2-5; TRBD2 is a possible D gene (5 bases). Trimming cost V 6 bases and J 5 bases, with 13 bases left between them. This CDR3 has 13 amino acids. The CDR3 spells CASSLLETETQYF. The CDR3 coding sequence is TGTGCCAGCAGCCTACTAGAGACGGAGACCCAGTACTTC.

This clonotype was counted ten times or more. The chain recombines TRBV29-1 with TRBJ2-7; 7 bases match TRBD1. CDR3 length: 14 residues. Germline assignment: CDR1 SQVTM and CDR2 ANQGSEA. V dropped 4 bases and J dropped 1; count of bases not matched to a gene: 7. This CDR3 is CSVALDRESYEQYF. CDR3 bases: TGCAGCGTTGCCCTAGACAGGGAATCCTACGAGCAGTACTTC.

This clonotype was detected many times. J is TRBJ2-1 and V is TRBV9; D call uncertain. This CDR3 has 15 amino acids. Trimming took off 4 bases at V and 0 bases at J, with 11 bases between the two ends. Germline lookup yields CDR1 SGDLS and CDR2 YYNGEE. The DNA of the CDR3 is TGTGCCAGCAGCACGCAGACGAGCTCCTACAATGAGCAGTTCTTC. Its protein is CASSTQTSSYNEQFF.

The CDR3 region is CASSPRGGANVLTF. CDR3 nucleotide sequence: TGTGCCAGCAGCCCCCGGGGGGGGGCCAACGTCCTGACTTTC. J is TRBJ2-6 and V is TRBV7-9; tentative D call: TRBD2 (6 bases). The length of the CDR3 is 14 residues. Trimming pared 5 bases from V and 4 bases from J, leaving 9 bases between. CDR1 and CDR2 from the germline V gene are SEHNR and FQNEAQ (reference sequence).

The CDR3 here is CASSSRDRGPDTQYF. The CDR3 DNA reads as TGTGCCAGCAGCTCCCGGGACAGGGGCCCAGATACGCAGTATTTT. The chain carries TRBV5-6 and TRBJ2-3, with 10 bases matching TRBD1. The CDR3 has 15 residues. In germline, CDR1 is SGHDT, CDR2 YYEEEE. Unmatched junction bases numbered 5, after V lost 3 bases and J lost 4 bases.

The chain couples TRBV2 to TRBJ1-1; the match to TRBD1 covers 7 bases. Germline CDR1 SNHLY, CDR2 FYNNEI. The CDR3 is made up of 13 amino acids. J was trimmed by 6 bases and V by 6 bases; bases with no gene match: 7. The CDR3 bases are TGTGCCAGCAGCCCCCAGGGACAGTCTGAAGCTTTCTTT. This codes for CASSPQGQSEAFF.

The rearrangement links TRBV20-1 to TRBJ2-1; 7 bases match TRBD1. The CDR3 is made up of 14 amino acids. In germline, CDR1 is DFQATT, CDR2 SNEGSKA (reference sequence). With V trimmed by 2 bases and J by 5 bases, 6 bases remained unmatched. The CDR3 region has the DNA TGCAGTGCTAGAAAACAGGGGACCCACAATGAGCAGTTCTTC. This translates into CSARKQGTHNEQFF.

The chain couples TRBV20-1 to TRBJ1-5; TRBD1 is a possible D gene (5 bases). The germline CDR1 and CDR2 sequences are DFQATT and SNEGSKA (reference sequence). The V and J ends lost 6 bases and 1 base respectively, with 19 bases between them. This CDR3 spans 16 amino acids. CDR3 residues: CSADIRSEGSNQPQHF. The CDR3 DNA is TGCAGTGCCGACATTAGATCCGAGGGGAGCAATCAGCCCCAGCATTTT.

This clonotype was counted only a few times. The chain couples TRBV11-2 to TRBJ2-3; the D is unclear. V was pared by 5 bases and J by 10 bases, with 13 bases between. This CDR3 has 12 residues. Germline loops: CDR1 SGHAT, CDR2 FQNNGV. In DNA, the CDR3 is TGTGCCAGCAGCCTATTATCTCCCTCGCAGTATTTT. Translation: CASSLLSPSQYF.

This clonotype was seen just once. The chain employs TRBV7-9 and TRBJ2-3; 9 nucleotides align to TRBD2. V shed 11 bases, J shed 0 bases, and the junction held 9 bases outside the gene matches. The germline gives CDR1 SEHNR, CDR2 FQNEAQ (reference sequence). The CDR3 is 15 residues long. The CDR3 region is CASAGTSRSTDTQYF. CDR3 nucleotides: TGTGCCTCCGCCGGGACTAGCAGGAGCACAGATACGCAGTATTTT.